This TCR beta chain derives from a study of cytomegalovirus exposure and HLA in healthy donors. About the research overall: The 120 or so validation repertoires were produced on the same platform as the 550 to 750 repertoires of the first cohort. This was reported in a later analysis. Study-level results: TCR beta chains numbering approximately 150 were designated cytomegalovirus-associated. Most TCR sequences were seen very rarely across donors, but some public TCRs occurred in many.

This table comes from immunoSEQ multiplex PCR, and its TCRdb copy is limited to in-frame clones, with some not included. The sample shows 260,000 or so clones, roughly 89% of them seen only once. To note about this clone: The antigen is undetermined.

This CDR3 is built from 12 residues. The V gene's germline CDR1 is MDHEN and CDR2 SYDVKM. V shed 5 bases and J shed 8 bases, with 12 bases lying between them. J is TRBJ1-2 and V is TRBV28; D unclear. The source material was PBMCs. The TCR originated in a man in his late teens or twenties in good health and CMV-seronegative. The CDR3 DNA sequence: TGTGCCAGCAGTGCTTATTCCAGGGGCTACACCTTC. This gives the protein CASSAYSRGYTF.